The 16 T cell receptor beta chains listed next were all sequenced from one sample in a study of blood T cell repertoires in COVID-19. Assay used: immunoSEQ multiplex PCR; TCRdb lists only in-frame clones, some missing. This table has under 150,000 clones, over 60% appearing once. What was sequenced was peripheral blood. These receptors were collected from a woman in her fifties or sixties with active or convalescent COVID-19.

V and J are TRBV6-1 and TRBJ2-3; 9 bases line up with TRBD2. Unmatched junction bases numbered 2, after V lost 2 bases and J lost 11 bases. This CDR3 region has 12 residues. In germline, CDR1 is MNHNS, CDR2 SASEGT. Written as DNA, the CDR3 is TGTGCCAGCAGTGAACGGCGGGGGGGGCAGTATTTT. Translation: CASSERRGGQYF.

This clone was seen once. The gene calls are TRBV29-1 and TRBJ2-7; TRBD1 matches at 7 bases. Germline V gene data show CDR1 as SQVTM and CDR2 as ANQGSEA. V was clipped by 3 bases and J by 6 bases; unmatched bases: 8. The CDR3 is 13 residues long. DNA for the CDR3: TGCAGCGTTGACGGAGGACAGGCGACCGAGCAGTACTTC. It codes for CSVDGGQATEQYF.

This chain joins TRBV5-1 and TRBJ2-1, with D maybe TRBD2 (6 bases). Germline-derived CDR1 and CDR2 are SGHRS and YFSETQ. CDR3 length: 13 residues. The CDR3 protein is CATSDSGYNEQFF. CDR3 DNA sequence: TGCGCGACCAGCGATAGCGGATACAATGAGCAGTTCTTC.

The rearrangement uses TRBV2 and TRBJ1-2; D unresolved. The CDR3 is 14 residues long. Trimming pared 6 bases from V and 5 bases from J, leaving 16 bases between. CDR1 is SNHLY, CDR2 FYNNEI, per germline. CDR3 DNA: TGTGCCAGCAGAATTAGATTTACAGTTTATGGCTACACCTTC. Protein sequence: CASRIRFTVYGYTF.

The chain couples TRBV5-4 to TRBJ2-7; 9 bases line up with TRBD1. With 0 bases clipped from V and 7 bases from J, the junction kept 2 bases outside the gene matches. Germline-derived CDR1 and CDR2 are SGHNT and YYREEE (reference sequence). The CDR3 loop spans 13 amino acids. Here the CDR3 reads CASSLDRGQEQYF. Here the CDR3 DNA reads TGTGCCAGCAGCTTGGACAGGGGGCAGGAGCAGTACTTC.

The chain uses TRBV28 and TRBJ1-5, with TRBD1 identical over 8 bases. The CDR3 is made up of 15 amino acids. V shed 5 bases, J shed 7 bases, and the junction held 10 bases outside the gene matches. Germline V CDR1 and CDR2: MDHEN, SYDVKM. The CDR3 region is CASSPGGASGQPQHF. As DNA, the CDR3 is TGTGCCAGCAGTCCAGGGGGCGCATCAGGACAGCCCCAGCATTTT.

V is TRBV19 and J is TRBJ2-1; 14 bases agree with TRBD2. J was trimmed by 5 bases and V by 1 base; bases with no gene match: 7. CDR1 LNHDA and CDR2 SQIVND come from the germline V gene (reference sequence). This CDR3 is built from 18 residues. CDR3 in amino acids: CASSIAGLAGVANNEQFF. The CDR3 region has the DNA TGTGCCAGTAGTATAGCGGGACTAGCGGGAGTTGCGAACAATGAGCAGTTCTTC. Based on the CDR3 plus reference TRBV19 and TRBJ2-1, the full variable domain is DGGITQSPKYLFRKEGQNVTLSCEQNLNHDAMYWYRQDPGQGLRLIYYSQIVNDFQKGDIAEGYSVSREKKESFPLTVTSAQKNPTAFYLCASSIAGLAGVANNEQFFGPGTRLTVL.

This chain joins TRBV5-1 and TRBJ1-6, with a possible D match to TRBD1 (6 bases). With 3 bases removed from V and 4 bases from J, the gap between germline ends came to 17 bases. CDR1 and CDR2 (germline): SGHRS, YFSETQ. The length of the CDR3 is 17 residues. CDR3 sequence reads: CASSSDPPGVYNSPLHF. DNA of the CDR3: TGCGCCAGCAGCTCGGACCCGCCAGGGGTTTATAATTCACCCCTCCACTTT.

The chain is built from TRBV12-3 or TRBV12-4 and TRBJ1-1; TRBD1 is a possible D gene (6 bases). The length of the CDR3 is 13 residues. V dropped 6 bases and J dropped 4 bases, with 12 bases sitting between them. This CDR3 reads CASRQGTGTEAFF. The CDR3 bases are TGTGCCAGCAGACAGGGTACGGGCACTGAAGCTTTCTTT.

The V gene is TRBV7-8, the J gene TRBJ2-7, with D possibly matching TRBD2 (5 bases). This CDR3 spans 12 amino acids. V lost 3 bases and J 9 bases, leaving 12 bases between the germline ends. Per the germline V gene, CDR1 is SGHVS and CDR2 is FQNEAQ. The CDR3 reads CASSLEVKWQYF. DNA for the CDR3: TGTGCCAGCAGCTTGGAGGTTAAGTGGCAGTACTTC.

This sequence joins TRBV27 and TRBJ1-5; D remains unclear. The V and J ends lost 8 bases and 4 bases respectively, with 15 bases between them. CDR1 and CDR2 from the germline V gene are MNHEY and SMNVEV (reference sequence). The CDR3 length is 14 residues. In DNA form, the CDR3 reads TGTGCCAGCGGCCCTTTCGGGTGGAATCAGCCCCAGCATTTT. This codes for CASGPFGWNQPQHF.

The chain combines TRBV11-2 with TRBJ2-7; D possibly corresponds to TRBD1 (6 bases). This CDR3 contains 13 residues. Trimming took off 5 bases at V and 5 bases at J, with 13 bases between the two ends. Germline V lookup: CDR1 SGHAT, CDR2 FQNNGV. DNA for the CDR3: TGTGCCAGCAGCCACCGGGACACTCACGAGCAGTACTTC. Amino acid sequence: CASSHRDTHEQYF.

The chain is built from TRBV11-2 and TRBJ1-2; 7 positions match TRBD1. CDR3 size: 16 residues. Trimming removed 0 bases from V and 0 bases from J; junction bases left unmatched: 4. The germline CDR1 and CDR2 sequences are SGHAT and FQNNGV. CDR3 sequence (DNA): TGTGCCAGCAGCTTAGATCCAGGGGGGACTAACTATGGCTACACCTTC. Its protein is CASSLDPGGTNYGYTF.

J is TRBJ2-5 and V is TRBV7-2; 13 nucleotides match TRBD2. V lost 1 base, J lost 9 bases, and 11 bases stayed unmatched. The CDR3 is made up of 17 amino acids. Germline CDR1 and CDR2: SGHTA and FQGNSA. The CDR3 is CASSLGGPGLAGSPQYF. The CDR3 nucleotides are TGTGCCAGCAGCTTAGGGGGCCCGGGACTAGCGGGGTCTCCCCAGTACTTC.

This clone has only a few counts. This rearrangement joins TRBV29-1 to TRBJ1-1; the match to TRBD1 covers 7 bases. Germline CDR1 SQVTM, CDR2 ANQGSEA. J lost 0 bases, V lost 3 bases, and 7 bases had no gene match. The CDR3 is 15 amino acids. The CDR3, as DNA: TGCAGCGTTGACTCAGGGGGAGGTGTGAACACTGAAGCTTTCTTT. Protein product: CSVDSGGGVNTEAFF.

The V and J genes are TRBV6-5 and TRBJ1-5; weak D call: TRBD1 (6 bases). The CDR3 covers 14 residues. V was shortened by 5 bases and J by 2 bases, with 10 bases between the two germline ends. The germline CDR1 and CDR2 sequences are MNHEY and SVGAGI. DNA for the CDR3: TGTGCCAGCAGTCCCTCAGGGGGCAATCAGCCCCAGCATTTT. Protein sequence: CASSPSGGNQPQHF.